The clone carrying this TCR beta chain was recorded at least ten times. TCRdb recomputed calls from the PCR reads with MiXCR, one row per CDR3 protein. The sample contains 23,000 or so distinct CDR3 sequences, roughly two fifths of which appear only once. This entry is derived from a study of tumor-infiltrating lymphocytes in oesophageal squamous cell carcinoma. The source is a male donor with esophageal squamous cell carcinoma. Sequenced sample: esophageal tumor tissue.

CDR3 coding DNA: TGTGCCAGCGGATACAGGGACCCAAGGACCCAGTACTTC. Translating gives CASGYRDPRTQYF. The gene calls are TRBV6-1 and TRBJ2-5; maybe TRBD1 (6 bases). The CDR3 extends over 13 amino acids. Germline assignment: CDR1 MNHNS and CDR2 SASEGT. Trimming removed 8 bases at V and 7 bases at J, with 17 bases between.